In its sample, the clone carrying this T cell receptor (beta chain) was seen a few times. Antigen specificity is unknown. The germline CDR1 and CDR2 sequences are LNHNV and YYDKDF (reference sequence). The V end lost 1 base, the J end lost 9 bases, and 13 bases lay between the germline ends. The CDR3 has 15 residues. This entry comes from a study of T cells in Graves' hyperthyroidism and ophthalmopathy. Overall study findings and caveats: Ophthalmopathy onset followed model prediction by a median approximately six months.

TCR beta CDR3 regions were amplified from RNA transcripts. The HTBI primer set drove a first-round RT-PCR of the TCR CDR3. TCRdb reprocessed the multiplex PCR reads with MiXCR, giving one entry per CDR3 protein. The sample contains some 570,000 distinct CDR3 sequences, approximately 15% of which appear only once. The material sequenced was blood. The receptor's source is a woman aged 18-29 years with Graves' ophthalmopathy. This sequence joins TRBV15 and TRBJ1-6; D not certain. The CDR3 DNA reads TGTGCCACCAGCAGAGTCAGAGGGTCTGGTTCACCCCTCCACTTT. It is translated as CATSRVRGSGSPLHF.